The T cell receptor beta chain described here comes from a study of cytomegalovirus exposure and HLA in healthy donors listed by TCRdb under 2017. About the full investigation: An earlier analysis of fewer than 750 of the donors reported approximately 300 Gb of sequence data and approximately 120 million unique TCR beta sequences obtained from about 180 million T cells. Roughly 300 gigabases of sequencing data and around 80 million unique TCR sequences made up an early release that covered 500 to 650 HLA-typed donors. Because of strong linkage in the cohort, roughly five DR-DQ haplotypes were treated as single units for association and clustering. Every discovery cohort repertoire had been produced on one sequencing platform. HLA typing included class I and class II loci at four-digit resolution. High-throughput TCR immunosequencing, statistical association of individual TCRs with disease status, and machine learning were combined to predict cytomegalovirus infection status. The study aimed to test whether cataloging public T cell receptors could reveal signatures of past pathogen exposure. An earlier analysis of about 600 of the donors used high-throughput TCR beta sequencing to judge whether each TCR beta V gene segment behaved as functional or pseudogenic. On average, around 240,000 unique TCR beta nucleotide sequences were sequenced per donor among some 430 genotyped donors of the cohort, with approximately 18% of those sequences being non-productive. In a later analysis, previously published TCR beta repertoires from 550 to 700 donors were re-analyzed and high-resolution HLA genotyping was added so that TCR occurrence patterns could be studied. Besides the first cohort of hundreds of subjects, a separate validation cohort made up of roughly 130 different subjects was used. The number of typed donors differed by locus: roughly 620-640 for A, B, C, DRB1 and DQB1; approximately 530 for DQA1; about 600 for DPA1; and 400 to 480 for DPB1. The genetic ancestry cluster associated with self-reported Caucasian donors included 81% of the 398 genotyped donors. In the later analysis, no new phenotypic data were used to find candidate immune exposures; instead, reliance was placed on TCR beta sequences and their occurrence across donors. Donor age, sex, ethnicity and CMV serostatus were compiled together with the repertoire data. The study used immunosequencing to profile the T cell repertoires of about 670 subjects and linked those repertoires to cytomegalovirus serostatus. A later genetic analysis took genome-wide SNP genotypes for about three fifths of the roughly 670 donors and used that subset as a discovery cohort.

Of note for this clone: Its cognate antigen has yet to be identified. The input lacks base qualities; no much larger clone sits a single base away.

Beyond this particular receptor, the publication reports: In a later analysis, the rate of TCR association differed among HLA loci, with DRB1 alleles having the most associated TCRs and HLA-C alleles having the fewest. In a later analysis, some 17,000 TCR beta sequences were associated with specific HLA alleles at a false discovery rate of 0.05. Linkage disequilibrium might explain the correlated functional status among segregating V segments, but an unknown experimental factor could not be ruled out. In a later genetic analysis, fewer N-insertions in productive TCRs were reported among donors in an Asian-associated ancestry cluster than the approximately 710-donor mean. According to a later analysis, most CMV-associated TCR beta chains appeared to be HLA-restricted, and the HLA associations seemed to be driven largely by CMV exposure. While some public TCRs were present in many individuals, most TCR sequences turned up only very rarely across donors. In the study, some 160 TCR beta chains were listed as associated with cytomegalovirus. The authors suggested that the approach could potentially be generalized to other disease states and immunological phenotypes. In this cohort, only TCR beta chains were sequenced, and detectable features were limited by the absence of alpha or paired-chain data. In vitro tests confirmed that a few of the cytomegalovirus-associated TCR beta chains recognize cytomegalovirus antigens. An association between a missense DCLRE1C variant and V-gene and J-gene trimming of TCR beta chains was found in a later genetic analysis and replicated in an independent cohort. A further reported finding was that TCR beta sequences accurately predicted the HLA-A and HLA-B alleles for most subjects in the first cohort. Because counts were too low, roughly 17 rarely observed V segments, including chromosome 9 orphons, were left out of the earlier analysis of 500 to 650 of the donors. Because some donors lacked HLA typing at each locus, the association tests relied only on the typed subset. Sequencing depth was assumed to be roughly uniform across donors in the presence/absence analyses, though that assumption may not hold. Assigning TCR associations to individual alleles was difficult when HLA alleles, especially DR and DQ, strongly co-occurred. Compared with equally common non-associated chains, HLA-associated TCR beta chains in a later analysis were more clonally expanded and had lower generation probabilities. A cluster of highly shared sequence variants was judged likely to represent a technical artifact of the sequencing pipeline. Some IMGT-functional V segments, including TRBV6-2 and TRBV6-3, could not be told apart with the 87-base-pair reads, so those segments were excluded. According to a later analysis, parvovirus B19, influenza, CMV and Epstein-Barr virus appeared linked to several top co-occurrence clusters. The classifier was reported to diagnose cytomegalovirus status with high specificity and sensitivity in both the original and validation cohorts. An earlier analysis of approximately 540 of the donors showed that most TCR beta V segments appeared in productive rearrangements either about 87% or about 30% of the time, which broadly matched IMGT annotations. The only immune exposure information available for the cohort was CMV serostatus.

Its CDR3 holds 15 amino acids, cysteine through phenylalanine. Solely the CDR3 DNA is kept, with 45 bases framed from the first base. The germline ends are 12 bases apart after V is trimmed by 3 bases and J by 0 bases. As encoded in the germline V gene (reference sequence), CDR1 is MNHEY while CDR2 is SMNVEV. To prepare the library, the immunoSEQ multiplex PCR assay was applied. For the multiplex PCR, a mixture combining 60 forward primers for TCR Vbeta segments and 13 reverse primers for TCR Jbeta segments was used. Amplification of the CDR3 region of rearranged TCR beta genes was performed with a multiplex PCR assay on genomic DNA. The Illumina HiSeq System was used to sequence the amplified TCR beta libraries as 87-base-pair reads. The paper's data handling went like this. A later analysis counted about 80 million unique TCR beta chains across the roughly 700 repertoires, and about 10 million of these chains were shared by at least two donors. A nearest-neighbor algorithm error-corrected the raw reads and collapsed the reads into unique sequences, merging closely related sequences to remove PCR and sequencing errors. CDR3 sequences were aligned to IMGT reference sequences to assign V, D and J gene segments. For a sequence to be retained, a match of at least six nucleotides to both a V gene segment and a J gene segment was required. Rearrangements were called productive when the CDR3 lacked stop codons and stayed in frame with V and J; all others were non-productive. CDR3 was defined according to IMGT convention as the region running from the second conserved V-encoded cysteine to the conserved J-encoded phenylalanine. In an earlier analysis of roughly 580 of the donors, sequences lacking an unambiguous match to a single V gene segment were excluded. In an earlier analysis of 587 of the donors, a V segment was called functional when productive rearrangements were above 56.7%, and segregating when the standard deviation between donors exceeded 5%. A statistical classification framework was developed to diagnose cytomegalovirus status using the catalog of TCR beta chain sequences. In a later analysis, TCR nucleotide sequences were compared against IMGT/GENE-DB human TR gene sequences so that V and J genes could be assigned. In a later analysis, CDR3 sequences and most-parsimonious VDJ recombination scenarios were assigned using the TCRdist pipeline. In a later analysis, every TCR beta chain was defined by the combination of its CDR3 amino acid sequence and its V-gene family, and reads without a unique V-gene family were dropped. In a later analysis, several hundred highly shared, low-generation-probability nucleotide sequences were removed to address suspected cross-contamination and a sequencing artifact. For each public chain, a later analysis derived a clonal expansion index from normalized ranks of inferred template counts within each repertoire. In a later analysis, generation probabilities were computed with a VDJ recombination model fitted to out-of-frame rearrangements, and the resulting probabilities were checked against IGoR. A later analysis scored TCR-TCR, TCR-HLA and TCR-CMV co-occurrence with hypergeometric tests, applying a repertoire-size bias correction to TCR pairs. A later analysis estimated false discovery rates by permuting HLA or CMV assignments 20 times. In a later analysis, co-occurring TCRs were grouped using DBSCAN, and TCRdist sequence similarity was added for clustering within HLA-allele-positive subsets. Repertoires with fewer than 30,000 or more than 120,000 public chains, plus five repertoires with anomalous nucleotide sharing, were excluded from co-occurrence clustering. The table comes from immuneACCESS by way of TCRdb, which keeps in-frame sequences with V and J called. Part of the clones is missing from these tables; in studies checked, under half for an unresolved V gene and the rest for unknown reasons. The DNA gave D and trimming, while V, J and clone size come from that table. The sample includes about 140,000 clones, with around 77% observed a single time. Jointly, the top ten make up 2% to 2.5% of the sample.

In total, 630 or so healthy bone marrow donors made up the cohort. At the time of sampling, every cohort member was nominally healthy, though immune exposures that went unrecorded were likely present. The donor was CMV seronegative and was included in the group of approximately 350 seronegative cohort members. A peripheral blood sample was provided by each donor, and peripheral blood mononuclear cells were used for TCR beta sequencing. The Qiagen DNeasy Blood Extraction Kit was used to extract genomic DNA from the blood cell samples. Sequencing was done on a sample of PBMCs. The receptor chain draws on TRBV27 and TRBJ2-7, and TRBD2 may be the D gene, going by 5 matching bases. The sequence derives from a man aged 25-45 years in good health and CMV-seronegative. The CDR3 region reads CASSFSLVSSYEQYF. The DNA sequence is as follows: TGTGCCAGCAGTTTCTCACTAGTCAGCTCCTACGAGCAGTACTTC.